The following is a T cell receptor (beta chain) sequence with its context. What it binds is unknown. The record originates from a study of STAT3 mutations in large granular lymphocyte leukemia. Turning to the study itself: Roughly half the longitudinally sequenced T-LGLL patients had canonical STAT3 mutations. Immunosuppressive therapy was given to more than half of T-LGLL patients. General observations from the study: Every T-cell large granular lymphocyte leukemia patient had at least one immunodominant TCR beta clonotype. Variable sampling intervals and differing treatment regimens complicated linking therapy response to TCR clonal burden changes. Clonal expansion was inferred from other time points because no sample existed at each clone's first appearance.

Germline CDR1 and CDR2: MNHNS and SASEGT. With 3 bases clipped from V and 5 bases from J, the junction kept 7 bases outside the gene matches. This CDR3 comprises 14 residues. The method was immunoSEQ multiplex PCR; TCRdb's version includes in-frame clones alone and lacks a portion of them. This sample has 6,000 or so clones, with roughly 34% found just once. Sequencing was performed on peripheral blood mononuclear cells. This receptor was identified in a woman in her thirties or forties with T-cell large granular lymphocyte leukemia. Some clones in this sample may be carry-over from other donors' samples. J is TRBJ2-7 and V is TRBV6-1; 7 bases agree with TRBD2. CDR3 amino acids: CASSEVGGRDEQYF. The CDR3 region has the DNA TGTGCCAGCAGTGAGGTCGGGGGGAGGGACGAGCAGTACTTC.